The present T cell receptor beta chain was sequenced within a study of blood T cell repertoires in COVID-19. Whole-study context: The cDNA or gDNA used as material had been derived from T cells, B-cell-depleted T cells, or PBMCs.

This clone was detected only once. Clones were read by immunoSEQ multiplex PCR, and TCRdb kept only the in-frame ones, dropping some. The sample records about 97,000 clones, approximately 90% being singletons. The V gene's germline CDR1 is GTSNPN and CDR2 SVGIG (reference sequence). CDR3 length equals 12 residues. The trim removed 2 bases at V and 6 bases at J, leaving 3 bases unmatched. V and J are TRBV30 and TRBJ1-2, with 7 bases that match TRBD1. This receptor was obtained from a man between 60 and 75 years old with acute or convalescent COVID-19. The sequenced sample consisted of peripheral blood. The CDR3 is CAWSYGTDGYTF. CDR3 in DNA: TGTGCCTGGAGTTACGGGACAGATGGCTACACCTTC. The complete variable domain, with remaining parts taken from reference TRBV30 and TRBJ1-2, reads SQTIHQWPATLVQPVGSPLSLECTVEGTSNPNLYWYRQAAGRGLQLLFYSVGIGQISSEVPQNLSASRPQDRQFILSSKKLLLSDSGFYLCAWSYGTDGYTFGSGTRLTVV.